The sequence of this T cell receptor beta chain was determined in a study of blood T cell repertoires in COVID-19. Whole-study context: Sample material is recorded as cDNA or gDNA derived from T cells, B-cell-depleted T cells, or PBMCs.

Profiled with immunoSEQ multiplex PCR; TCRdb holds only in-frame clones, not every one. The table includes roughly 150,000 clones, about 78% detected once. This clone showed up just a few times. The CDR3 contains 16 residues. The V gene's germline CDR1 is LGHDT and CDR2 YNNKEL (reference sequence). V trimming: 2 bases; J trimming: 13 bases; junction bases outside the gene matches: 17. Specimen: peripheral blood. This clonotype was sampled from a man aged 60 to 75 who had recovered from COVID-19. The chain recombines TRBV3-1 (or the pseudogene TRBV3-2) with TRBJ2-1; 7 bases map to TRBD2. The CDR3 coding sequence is TGTGCCAGCAGCCAACCGGCCAGCGGGACCATAACTGGCCAGTTCTTC. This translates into CASSQPASGTITGQFF.